The clone carrying this TCR beta chain was observed a handful of times. The V end lost 0 bases, the J end lost 3 bases, and 12 bases lay between the germline ends. Germline loops: CDR1 MNHEY, CDR2 SMNVEV (reference sequence). CDR3 size: 15 residues. TCRdb analysed the 5' RACE reads with MiXCR anew, one entry per CDR3 protein. The data show roughly 520,000 distinct CDR3 sequences, roughly a fifth seen once. This sample is drawn from a study of T cells after yellow fever vaccination. This specimen was PBMCs, taken approximately 22 days after the first yellow fever vaccination. This clonotype was sampled from a man younger than 30 who received the YFV17D yellow fever vaccine. The chain is built from TRBV27 and TRBJ2-7; D gene unclear. CDR3 residues: CASSLSPVGYYEQYF. CDR3 sequence (DNA): TGTGCCAGCAGTTTATCCCCTGTAGGGTACTACGAGCAGTACTTC.